This T cell receptor beta chain was obtained from a study of OX40 agonist ivuxolimab in advanced cancers. The germline V and J ends were trimmed by 1 base and 7 bases, with 3 bases remaining between them. The V gene's germline CDR1 is SGDLS and CDR2 YYNGEE. This CDR3 spans 12 amino acids. Using immunoSEQ multiplex PCR, the repertoire was profiled, and TCRdb retains in-frame clones only, with some absent. The sample shows approximately 24,000 clones, about 70% of them seen only once. The material sequenced was CD4+ or CD8+ T cells sorted from blood, taken in a trial of the OX40 agonist ivuxolimab. This sequence was found in an adult with an advanced solid tumor such as melanoma, head and neck, liver or kidney cancer. The chain is built from TRBV9 and TRBJ1-6; D call uncertain. The CDR3: CASSVTNSPLHF. The CDR3 DNA sequence: TGTGCCAGCAGCGTAACAAATTCACCCCTCCACTTT.